This record covers a single T cell receptor (beta chain). The data were obtained in a study of T cell responses to AZD1222 COVID-19 vaccine. Using immunoSEQ multiplex PCR, the repertoire was profiled, and TCRdb retains in-frame clones only, with some absent. The table shows approximately 110,000 clones, with 88% occurring only once. With 3 bases removed from V and 1 base from J, the gap between germline ends came to 9 bases. This CDR3 has 14 amino acids. The germline V gene encodes CDR1 LGHDT and CDR2 YNNKEL (reference sequence). This TCR was recovered from an adult in good health. This chain links TRBV3-1 (or the pseudogene TRBV3-2) with TRBJ1-1, with no clear D. Sequences were derived from peripheral blood, sampled on day 0 of AZD1222 vaccination. Here the CDR3 reads CASSQTRENTEAFF. The CDR3 DNA follows: TGTGCCAGCAGCCAGACAAGGGAGAACACTGAAGCTTTCTTT.